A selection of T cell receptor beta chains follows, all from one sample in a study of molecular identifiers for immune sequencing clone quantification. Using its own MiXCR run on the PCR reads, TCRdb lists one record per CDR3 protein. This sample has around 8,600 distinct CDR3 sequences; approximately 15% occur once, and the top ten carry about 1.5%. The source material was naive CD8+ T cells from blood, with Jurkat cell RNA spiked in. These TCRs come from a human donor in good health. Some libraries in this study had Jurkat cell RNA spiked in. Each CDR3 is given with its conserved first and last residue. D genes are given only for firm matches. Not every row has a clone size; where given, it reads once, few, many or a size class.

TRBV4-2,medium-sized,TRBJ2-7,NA,CASSQAGNEQYF,TGTGCCAGCAGCCAAGCTGGGAACGAGCAGTACTTC
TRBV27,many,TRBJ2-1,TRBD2,CASSPVAGAPSEQFF,TGTGCCAGCAGTCCTGTAGCGGGAGCGCCCAGTGAGCAGTTCTTC
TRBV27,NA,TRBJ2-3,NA,CASSFPQQENTQYF,TGTGCCAGCAGTTTCCCACAACAAGAGAATACGCAATATTTT
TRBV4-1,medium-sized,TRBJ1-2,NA,CASSQDRQGDYGYTF,TGCGCCAGCAGCCAAGATAGGCAGGGTGACTATGGCTACACCTTC
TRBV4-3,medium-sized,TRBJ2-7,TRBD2,CASSQDRDYRLEQYF,TGCGCCAGCAGCCAAGACCGGGACTACCGCCTGGAGCAGTACTTC
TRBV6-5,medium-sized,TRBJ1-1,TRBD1,CASTRDRGTEAFF,TGTGCCAGCACCCGGGACAGGGGGACTGAAGCTTTCTTT
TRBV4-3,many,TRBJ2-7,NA,CASSQDHSGGKSSYEQYF,TGCGCCAGCAGCCAAGATCATAGTGGCGGAAAAAGCTCCTACGAGCAGTACTTC
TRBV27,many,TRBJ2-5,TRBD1,CASSLSRGPYYQETQYF,TGTGCCAGCAGTTTATCTAGGGGGCCGTATTACCAAGAGACCCAGTACTTC
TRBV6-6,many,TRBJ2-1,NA,CASSYSTGRLTTYNEQFF,TGTGCCAGCAGTTACTCCACGGGGCGTCTAACAACTTACAATGAGCAGTTCTTC
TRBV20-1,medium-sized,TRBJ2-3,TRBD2,CSAREPGLALLSADTQYF,TGCAGTGCTAGAGAACCGGGACTAGCCCTTCTATCCGCAGATACGCAGTATTTT
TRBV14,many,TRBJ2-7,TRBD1,CASSLWTGSEQYF,TGTGCCAGCAGCCTATGGACAGGATCCGAGCAGTACTTC
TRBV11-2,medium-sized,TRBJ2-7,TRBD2,CASSPGLGHEQYF,TGTGCCAGCAGCCCGGGACTAGGACACGAGCAGTACTTC
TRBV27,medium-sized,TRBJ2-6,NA,CASSFLLSGANVLTF,TGTGCCAGCAGTTTCCTCCTCTCTGGGGCCAACGTCCTGACTTTC
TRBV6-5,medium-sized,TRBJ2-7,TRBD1,CASSYWTGGGTDEQYF,TGTGCCAGCAGTTACTGGACAGGGGGCGGGACGGACGAGCAGTACTTC